This T cell receptor (beta chain) was captured in a study of cytomegalovirus exposure and HLA in healthy donors. The CDR3 contains 16 residues. Germline lookup yields CDR1 LGHNA and CDR2 YSLEER. Trimming took off 1 base at V and 0 bases at J, with 7 bases between the two ends. The method was immunoSEQ multiplex PCR; TCRdb's version includes in-frame clones alone and lacks a portion of them. The sample comprises 150,000 or so clones, about nine tenths of which are singletons, and less than 3.5% rests with the top ten. This chain uses TRBV4-3 with TRBJ1-6; no definite D call. This receptor was identified in a man aged 18-30 years in good health and CMV-seropositive. Sequenced material: PBMCs. The CDR3 DNA reads as TGCGCCAGCAGCCAAGGGGCCAGCTCCTATAATTCACCCCTCCACTTT. Amino acid sequence: CASSQGASSYNSPLHF.